This entry lists 11 T cell receptor beta chains sequenced from one sample in a study of T cell repertoires in cytomegalovirus infection. From the reads, TCRdb called clonotypes with MiXCR, one entry per CDR3 protein. This table has roughly 68,000 distinct CDR3 sequences, about 22% appearing once. No antigen is known for these receptors. The source material was PBMCs, sequenced either directly or after in vitro stimulation (not recorded which). Receptors were obtained from a human donor in good health (CMV status not recorded). Some clones in this sample may be carry-over from other donors' samples.

The chain links TRBV5-6 to TRBJ2-3, with 14 bases lining up with TRBD2. CDR1 is SGHDT, CDR2 YYEEEE, per germline. Trimming at V came to 2 bases and at J to 7 bases, leaving 12 bases not matched to a gene. The CDR3 length is 18 residues. CDR3: CASSFTPGLAGEGNTQYF. The CDR3 DNA reads TGTGCCAGCAGCTTCACGCCGGGACTAGCGGGAGAGGGGAATACGCAGTATTTT.

The rearrangement links TRBV12-3 or TRBV12-4 to TRBJ2-7; 14 bases line up with TRBD2. This CDR3 has 15 residues. Unmatched junction bases numbered 5, after V lost 3 bases and J lost 7 bases. The CDR3 region is CASSFGLAGGKEQYV. CDR3 coding DNA: TGTGCCAGCAGTTTCGGACTAGCGGGAGGAAAAGAGCAGTACGTC.

This clonotype was detected a few times. V and J are TRBV9 and TRBJ1-1; D unresolved. The germline V gene encodes CDR1 SGDLS and CDR2 YYNGEE. This CDR3 region has 14 residues. With 0 bases removed from V and 4 bases from J, the gap between germline ends came to 10 bases. CDR3 sequence (DNA): TGTGCCAGCAGCGTAGAAAAGAGAAGCACTGAAGCTTTCTTT. Translated: CASSVEKRSTEAFF.

The J gene is TRBJ2-7, the V gene TRBV7-9, with TRBD1 as a possible D gene (6 bases). V lost 8 bases to trimming and J lost 5 bases, with 16 bases between them. Germline V lookup: CDR1 SEHNR, CDR2 FQNEAQ (reference sequence). The CDR3 has 13 residues. The CDR3 nucleotides are TGTGCCAGCCACGGGACAACTAGGGACGAGCAGTACTTC. Translating gives CASHGTTRDEQYF.

This clonotype was counted at least ten times. The chain carries TRBV7-2 and TRBJ1-2; a weak D match, TRBD1 (5 bases). V lost 1 base and J lost 7, with 13 bases in between. Germline CDR1 reads SGHTA; CDR2 reads FQGNSA. The CDR3 is made up of 14 amino acids. CDR3 amino acids: CASSLVRGSGGYTF. The CDR3 coding sequence is TGTGCCAGCAGCTTAGTGCGGGGCTCGGGTGGCTACACCTTC.

This clonotype was observed at least ten times. The chain employs TRBV28 and TRBJ1-3, with D tentatively TRBD1 (5 bases). The germline gives CDR1 MDHEN, CDR2 SYDVKM. Between the trimmed V and J ends, which lost 3 bases and 4 bases, there was a span of 10 bases. This CDR3 has 14 residues. CDR3 sequence (DNA): TGTGCCAGCAGTTTTACGGGGCTGGGAAACACCATATATTTT. Translation gives CASSFTGLGNTIYF.

This clonotype has just a few counts. The rearrangement joins TRBV4-1 to TRBJ2-7; tentative D call: TRBD2 (5 bases). The V end lost 0 bases, the J end lost 0 bases, and 12 bases lay between the germline ends. Germline CDR1 reads MGHRA; CDR2 reads YSYEKL. This CDR3 is 16 amino acids long. CDR3 region: CASSQEPSIASYEQYV. CDR3 in DNA: TGCGCCAGCAGCCAAGAGCCTAGCATAGCCTCCTACGAGCAGTACGTC.

This chain joins TRBV6-4 and TRBJ2-1; D might be TRBD1 or TRBD2, each matching 5 bases. CDR3 length: 16 residues. V was trimmed by 0 bases and J by 0 bases, leaving 9 bases between them. The germline V gene has CDR1 MRHNA and CDR2 SNTAGT. The CDR3 sequence is CASSDSGVSSYNEQFF. The CDR3 region has the DNA TGTGCCAGCAGTGACTCGGGGGTCAGCTCCTACAATGAGCAGTTCTTC.

This clonotype was recorded at least ten times. The rearrangement uses TRBV7-2 and TRBJ1-3; D gene uncertain. Deletions cut 1 base from V and 1 base from J, with 11 bases between. The CDR3 consists of 16 residues. The germline V gene encodes CDR1 SGHTA and CDR2 FQGNSA. This CDR3 is CASSLVSGGSGNTIYF. CDR3 in DNA: TGTGCCAGCAGCTTAGTTTCCGGAGGGTCTGGAAACACCATATATTTT. Using reference TRBV7-2 and TRBJ1-3 for the parts outside the CDR3, the full variable domain is GAGVSQSPSNKVTEKGKDVELRCDPISGHTALYWYRQSLGQGLEFLIYFQGNSAPDKSGLPSDRFSAERTGGSVSTLTIQRTQQEDSAVYLCASSLVSGGSGNTIYFGEGSWLTVV.

This clonotype turned up a few times. V and J are TRBV11-2 and TRBJ2-1; D might be TRBD2 (6 bases). The CDR3 runs to 15 residues. Germline values: CDR1 SGHAT, CDR2 FQNNGV. V lost 3 bases and J lost 4, with 13 bases in between. In DNA form, the CDR3 reads TGTGCCAGCAGCTTGAGGCAGGGAGGTTACAATGAGCAGTTCTTC. This gives the protein CASSLRQGGYNEQFF.

The table lists this clonotype with a few counts. The chain carries TRBV12-3 or TRBV12-4 and TRBJ2-3, with D perhaps matching TRBD2 (7 bases). The CDR3 is 14 residues long. V was clipped by 7 bases and J by 2 bases, with 13 bases between them. Written as DNA, the CDR3 is TGTGCCAGCACTCCACGGGGGGCCACAGATACGCAGTATTTT. Its protein is CASTPRGATDTQYF.